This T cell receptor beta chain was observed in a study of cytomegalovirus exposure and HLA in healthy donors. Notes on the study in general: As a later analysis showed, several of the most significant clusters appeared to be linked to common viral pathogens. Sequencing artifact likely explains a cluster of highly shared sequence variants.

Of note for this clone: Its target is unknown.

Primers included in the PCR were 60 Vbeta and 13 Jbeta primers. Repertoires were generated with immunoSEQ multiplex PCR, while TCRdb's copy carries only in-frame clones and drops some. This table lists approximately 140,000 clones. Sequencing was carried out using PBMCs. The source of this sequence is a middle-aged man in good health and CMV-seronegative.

CDR3 nucleotides: TGTGCCAGCTCCCGAGGGGGCTCTGGGGCCAACGTCCTGACTTTC. Its translation: CASSRGGSGANVLTF. This chain uses TRBV11-3 with TRBJ2-6; tentative D call: TRBD1 (6 bases). The V gene's germline CDR1 is SGHNT and CDR2 YENEEA. Trimming shortened V by 8 bases and J by 0 bases, and 11 bases separated the two germline ends. The CDR3 is made up of 15 amino acids.